This T cell receptor (beta chain) was sequenced during a study of T cells in Graves' hyperthyroidism and ophthalmopathy. RNA transcripts gave rise to amplified TCR beta CDR3 regions. The TCR CDR3 first-round RT-PCR relied on the HTBI primer set. TCRdb re-called the multiplex PCR reads with MiXCR, one entry per CDR3 protein. The sample includes around 350,000 distinct CDR3 sequences, about a sixth of them seen just once. This clonotype was recorded a few times. Its antigen is unidentified. The study's findings and limits: The majority of expanded thyroid clonotypes above 0.001 also appeared in blood.

V gave up 2 bases and J gave up 10 bases, with 13 bases separating them. CDR1 is SGHRS, CDR2 YFSETQ, per germline. The CDR3 sequence is 13 residues long. Not enrolled were patients with uncontrolled infection, other autoimmune disease, pregnancy or lactation. Together with thyroid ultrasound, orbital computed tomography, serum thyroxine and TRAb, clinical symptoms were used for diagnoses. Sample: blood. This rearrangement joins TRBV5-1 to TRBJ2-1, with D perhaps assigned TRBD1 or TRBD2 (5 bases each). The origin of this receptor is a young woman with Graves' hyperthyroidism that later progressed to Graves' ophthalmopathy. The CDR3 DNA is TGCGCCAGCAGCTTTTTCCTAGAGGGGGAGCAGTTCTTC. Translation: CASSFFLEGEQFF.